This T cell receptor (beta chain) is drawn from a study of regulatory T cells in long-lasting Graves disease. Regarding time point: newly diagnosed GD, antithyroid drugs for less than 3 months. PBMC-extracted RNA yielded the TCR library. Xi'an, China, was home to the endocrinology department that provided patients. General study findings and limits: Relative to new patients (under 1,000), persistent patients exhibited greater sharing of public clonotypes (around 2,700).

This clonotype was seen a single time. Its antigen is currently unknown. The germline V gene encodes CDR1 MNHNS and CDR2 SASEGT. The V end lost 7 bases, the J end lost 4 bases, and 19 bases lay between the germline ends. This CDR3 is 15 amino acids long. For TCR beta, libraries came from iRepertoire HTBI primers and Arm-PCR of CDR3 regions. TCRdb passed the multiplex PCR reads through MiXCR, listing each CDR3 protein once. The sample holds roughly 610,000 distinct CDR3 sequences, 15% to 20% seen once. These same data were also listed under a study on T cells in Graves' hyperthyroidism and ophthalmopathy. That report adds: Uncontrolled infection, other autoimmune disease, pregnancy and lactation each barred patients from inclusion. Blood also contained most expanded thyroid clonotypes above 0.001.

This clonotype was sampled from a woman in her 30s with Graves disease. This material consisted of peripheral blood mononuclear cells (PBMCs), taken at new diagnosis, from a patient treated with antithyroid drugs. The V gene is TRBV6-1, the J gene TRBJ2-5; D remains unclear. The CDR3 DNA sequence: TGTGCCAGCAAAGACCAGAAGACGCTGGGAGAGACCCAGTACTTC. It encodes CASKDQKTLGETQYF.